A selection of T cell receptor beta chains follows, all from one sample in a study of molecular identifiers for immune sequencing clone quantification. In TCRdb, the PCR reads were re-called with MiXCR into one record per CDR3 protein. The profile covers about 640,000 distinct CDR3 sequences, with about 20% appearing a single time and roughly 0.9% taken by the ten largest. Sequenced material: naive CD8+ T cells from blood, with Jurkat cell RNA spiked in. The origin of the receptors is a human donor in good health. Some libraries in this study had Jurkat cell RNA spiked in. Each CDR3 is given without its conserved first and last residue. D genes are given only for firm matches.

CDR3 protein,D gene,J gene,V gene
ASSLVGVAENEQY,-,TRBJ2-7,TRBV7-2
ATEPGLYNEQF,-,TRBJ2-1,TRBV6-2/TRBV6-3
SARGPSHYEQY,-,TRBJ2-7,TRBV20-1
AWSLRGGANLLVYGYT,-,TRBJ1-2,TRBV30
ASTSMGLWQPQH,-,TRBJ1-5,TRBV19
SVELQGRSYEQY,-,TRBJ2-7,TRBV29-1
ATSVGTVGYNEQF,-,TRBJ2-1,TRBV24-1
ASSRGGTEAF,-,TRBJ1-1,TRBV7-9
ASTIGSPGSYEQY,-,TRBJ2-7,TRBV28
ASSLATEMTTEAF,-,TRBJ1-1,TRBV7-6
ASSQDRGISDTQY,-,TRBJ2-3,TRBV4-3
ASSFPENTEAF,-,TRBJ1-1,TRBV28
ASSYGTPKGNQPQH,-,TRBJ1-5,TRBV7-9
ASSFNPSGRATNEQF,TRBD2,TRBJ2-1,TRBV5-1
ASSEKWYEQY,-,TRBJ2-7,TRBV2
ASSPRDHTDTQY,-,TRBJ2-3,TRBV11-2
ASSTGPSGGYTDTQY,TRBD2,TRBJ2-3,TRBV7-2
ASSFNPGPRTDTQY,-,TRBJ2-3,TRBV27
ASSQVGDHEQY,-,TRBJ2-7,TRBV3-1
ASTPTTGGRQETQY,TRBD1,TRBJ2-5,TRBV7-9
ASSFPSFYGYT,-,TRBJ1-2,TRBV5-6
SVEEGRLSDEQF,-,TRBJ2-1,TRBV29-1
ASSQPNWGSNEQF,-,TRBJ2-1,TRBV5-1
ASSMGTELLEQY,-,TRBJ2-7,TRBV19
ASSAGHTVTSGNTIY,-,TRBJ1-3,TRBV9
ASSYSTAGAINEQF,TRBD2,TRBJ2-1,TRBV6-5
ASSTWGETQY,-,TRBJ2-5,TRBV11-2
ASRPAATLHLYNEQF,-,TRBJ2-1,TRBV6-1
ASSLFWIGSGANVLT,-,TRBJ2-6,TRBV27
ASSSASRNEQF,-,TRBJ2-1,TRBV12-3/TRBV12-4
ASSFFLGSDTQY,-,TRBJ2-3,TRBV5-4
ASSQELWDNSGDTIY,-,TRBJ1-3,TRBV4-3
ASSPTGGAADTQY,TRBD1,TRBJ2-3,TRBV18
ASSLGDSLNEKLF,TRBD1,TRBJ1-4,TRBV5-1
ASSLRGGTDTQY,-,TRBJ2-3,TRBV27
ASSIEEGVMGNQPQH,-,TRBJ1-5,TRBV19
ATSLSSYNEQF,-,TRBJ2-1,TRBV19
AWSYSNQPQH,-,TRBJ1-5,TRBV30
SAPFGQTNTEAF,-,TRBJ1-1,TRBV29-1
ASSSWDSKEAGELF,TRBD1,TRBJ2-2,TRBV6-2/TRBV6-3
SVEGPNTEAF,-,TRBJ1-1,TRBV29-1
ASYGGLYGNTIY,-,TRBJ1-3,TRBV6-5
TPWASPSGDTQY,-,TRBJ2-3,TRBV20-1
ASSIGTRGRGTEAF,TRBD1,TRBJ1-1,TRBV19
ASGLSLAGGIDTQY,TRBD2,TRBJ2-3,TRBV12-5
SAQEEGFSSYSEQF,-,TRBJ2-1,TRBV29-1
ASSYSRGHGYT,-,TRBJ1-2,TRBV6-5
AGSLNAPGAQY,-,TRBJ2-5,TRBV7-2
ASSFNPSDEQY,-,TRBJ2-7,TRBV7-9
SARTFWGENIQY,-,TRBJ2-4,TRBV20-1
SVPEPGPYGYT,-,TRBJ1-2,TRBV29-1
ASSLRDRGTDTQY,TRBD1,TRBJ2-3,TRBV12-3/TRBV12-4
SVEVGRGSPYNEQF,TRBD2,TRBJ2-1,TRBV29-1
ASSRQGDRSPLH,TRBD1,TRBJ1-6,TRBV19
ASSALETGVYEQY,-,TRBJ2-7,TRBV13
ASSLDGNTIY,-,TRBJ1-3,TRBV12-3/TRBV12-4